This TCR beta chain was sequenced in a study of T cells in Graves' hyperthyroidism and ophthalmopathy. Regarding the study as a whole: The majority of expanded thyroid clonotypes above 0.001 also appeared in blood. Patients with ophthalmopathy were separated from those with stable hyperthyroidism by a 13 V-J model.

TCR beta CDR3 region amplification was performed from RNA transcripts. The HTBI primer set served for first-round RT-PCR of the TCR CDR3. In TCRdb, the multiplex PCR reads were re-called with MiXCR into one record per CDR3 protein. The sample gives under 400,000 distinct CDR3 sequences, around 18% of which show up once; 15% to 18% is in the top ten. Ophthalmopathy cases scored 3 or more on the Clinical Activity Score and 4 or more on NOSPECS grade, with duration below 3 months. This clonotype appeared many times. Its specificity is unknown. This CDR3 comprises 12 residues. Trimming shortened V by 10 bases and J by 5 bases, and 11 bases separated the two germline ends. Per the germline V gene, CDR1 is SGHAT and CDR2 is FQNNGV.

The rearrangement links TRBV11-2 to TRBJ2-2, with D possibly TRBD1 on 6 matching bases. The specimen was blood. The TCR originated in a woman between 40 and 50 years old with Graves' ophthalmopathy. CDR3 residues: CATPRGTGELFF. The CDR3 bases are TGTGCCACCCCCAGGGGTACCGGGGAGCTGTTTTTT.